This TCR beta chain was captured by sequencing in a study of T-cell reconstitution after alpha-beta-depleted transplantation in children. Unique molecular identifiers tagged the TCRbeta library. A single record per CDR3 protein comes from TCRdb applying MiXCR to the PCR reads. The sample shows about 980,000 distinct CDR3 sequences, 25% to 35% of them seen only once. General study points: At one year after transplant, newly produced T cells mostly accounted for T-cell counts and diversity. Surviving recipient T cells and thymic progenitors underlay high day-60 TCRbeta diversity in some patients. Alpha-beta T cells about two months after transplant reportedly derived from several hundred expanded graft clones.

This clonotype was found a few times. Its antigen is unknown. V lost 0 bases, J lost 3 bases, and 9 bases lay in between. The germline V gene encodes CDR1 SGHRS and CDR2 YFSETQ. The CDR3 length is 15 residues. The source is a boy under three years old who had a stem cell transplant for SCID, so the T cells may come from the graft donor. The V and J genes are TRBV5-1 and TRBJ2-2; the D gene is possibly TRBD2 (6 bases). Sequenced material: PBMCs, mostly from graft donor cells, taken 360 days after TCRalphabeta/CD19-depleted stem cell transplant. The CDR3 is CASSLAASDTGELFF. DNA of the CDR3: TGCGCCAGCAGCTTGGCGGCTAGCGACACCGGGGAGCTGTTTTTT.